This T cell receptor (beta chain) was found in a study of response to subunit inactivated influenza vaccine. TCRdb re-analysed the RT-PCR reads in MiXCR, keeping a single row per CDR3 protein. The profile shows around 540,000 distinct CDR3 sequences, over 9.5% of them singletons. This clonotype was found many times. The antigen is unknown. The study's findings and limits: Few additional T cells are recruited per seasonal influenza vaccination, authors suggested.

The CDR3 totals 15 residues. Germline V lookup: CDR1 SGHRS, CDR2 YFSETQ. Trimming removed 3 bases from V and 4 bases from J; junction bases left unmatched: 4. This TCR was sampled from a man aged 45-60 years who received an inactivated influenza vaccine. Sequenced material: PBMCs from blood, taken on the day of vaccination. V and J are TRBV5-1 and TRBJ2-5; 12 bases line up with TRBD2. CDR3 sequence: CASSSLAGGGETQYF. The CDR3 DNA reads TGCGCCAGCAGCTCACTAGCGGGAGGAGGAGAGACCCAGTACTTC.